This T cell receptor beta chain is drawn from a study of cytomegalovirus exposure and HLA in healthy donors. CDR1 LNHDA and CDR2 SQIVND come from the germline V gene (reference sequence). Trimming pared 4 bases from V and 0 bases from J, leaving 9 bases between. The CDR3 extends over 14 amino acids. Researchers ran the PCR with 60 Vbeta and 13 Jbeta primers. Data came from immunoSEQ multiplex PCR; TCRdb stores just in-frame clones and leaves some out. The table records about 170,000 clones, around 77% of them present only once. The sequenced material came from PBMCs. This TCR came from a female donor in good health and CMV-seronegative. This sequence joins TRBV19 and TRBJ1-2, with D hard to call. CDR3 nucleotide sequence: TGTGCCAGTAGTACCGTCGGAGCTAACTATGGCTACACCTTC. Its translation is CASSTVGANYGYTF.